This TCR beta chain was sequenced for a study of control samples from healthy donors and cancer patients. Assay: immunoSEQ multiplex PCR; the TCRdb copy retains only in-frame clones and omits some. The sample holds 150,000 to 200,000 clones, just over 85% seen once. The CDR3 spans 16 residues. Trimming removed 7 bases from V and 7 bases from J, with 25 bases in between. Per the germline V gene, CDR1 is SEHNR and CDR2 is FQNEAQ (reference sequence). This TCR derives from a man aged 18 to 29 in good health. The J gene is TRBJ1-2, the V gene TRBV7-9; D may be TRBD1 (5 bases). The specimen was blood. CDR3 bases: TGTGCCAGCACCCGAATGCCGAGACAGTTCAGTGTTGGCTACACCTTC. It is translated as CASTRMPRQFSVGYTF.